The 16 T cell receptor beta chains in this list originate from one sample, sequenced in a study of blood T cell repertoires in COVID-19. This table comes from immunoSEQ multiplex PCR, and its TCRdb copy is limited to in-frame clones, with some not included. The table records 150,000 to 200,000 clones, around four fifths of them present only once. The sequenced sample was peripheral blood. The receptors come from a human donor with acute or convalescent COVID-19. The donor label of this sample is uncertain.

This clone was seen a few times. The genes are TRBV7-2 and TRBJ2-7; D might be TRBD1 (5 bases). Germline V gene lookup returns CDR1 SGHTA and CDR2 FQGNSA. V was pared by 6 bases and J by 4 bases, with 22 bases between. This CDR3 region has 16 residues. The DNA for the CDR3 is TGTGCCAGCAGAGGCAGGGCCAAGATTGACGGGTACGAGCAGTACTTC. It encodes CASRGRAKIDGYEQYF.

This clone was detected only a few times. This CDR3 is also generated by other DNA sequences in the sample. The CDR3 bases are TGTGCCAGCAGCTCCACAGGGGGAAATCAGCCCCAGCATTTT. It is translated as CASSSTGGNQPQHF. This chain links TRBV9 with TRBJ1-5, with 8 bases identical to TRBD1. The germline V gene encodes CDR1 SGDLS and CDR2 YYNGEE. This CDR3 is 14 amino acids long. V lost 4 bases and J lost 4; bases outside the gene matches: 4. Looking up the rest from reference TRBV9 and TRBJ1-5 gives the full variable domain: DSGVTQTPKHLITATGQRVTLRCSPRSGDLSVYWYQQSLDQGLQFLIQYYNGEERAKGNILERFSAQQFPDLHSELNLSSLELGDSALYFCASSSTGGNQPQHFGDGTRLSIL.

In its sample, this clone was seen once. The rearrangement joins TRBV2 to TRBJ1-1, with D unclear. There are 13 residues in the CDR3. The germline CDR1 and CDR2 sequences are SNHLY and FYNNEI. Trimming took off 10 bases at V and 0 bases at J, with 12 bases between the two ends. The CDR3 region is CATRGIMNTEAFF. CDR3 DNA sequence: TGTGCCACCCGCGGGATCATGAACACTGAAGCTTTCTTT.

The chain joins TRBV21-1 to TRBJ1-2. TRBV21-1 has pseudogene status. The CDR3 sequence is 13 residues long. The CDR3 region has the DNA TGTGCCAGCACGATCGCCCCGGGGAGTGGCTACACCTTC. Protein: CASTIAPGSGYTF.

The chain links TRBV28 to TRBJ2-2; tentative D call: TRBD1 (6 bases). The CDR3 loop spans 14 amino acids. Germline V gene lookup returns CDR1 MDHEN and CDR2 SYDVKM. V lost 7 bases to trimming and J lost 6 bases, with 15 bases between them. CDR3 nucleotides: TGTGCCAGCAAGTTACAGGGCCGGGCCGGGGAGCTGTTTTTT. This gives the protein CASKLQGRAGELFF.

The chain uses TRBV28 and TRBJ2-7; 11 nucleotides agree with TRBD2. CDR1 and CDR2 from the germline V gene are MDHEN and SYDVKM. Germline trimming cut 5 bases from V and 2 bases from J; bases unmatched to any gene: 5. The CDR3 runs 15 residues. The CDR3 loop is CASSPGTSGTYEQYF. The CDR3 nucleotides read TGTGCCAGCAGTCCGGGGACTAGCGGTACCTACGAGCAGTACTTC.

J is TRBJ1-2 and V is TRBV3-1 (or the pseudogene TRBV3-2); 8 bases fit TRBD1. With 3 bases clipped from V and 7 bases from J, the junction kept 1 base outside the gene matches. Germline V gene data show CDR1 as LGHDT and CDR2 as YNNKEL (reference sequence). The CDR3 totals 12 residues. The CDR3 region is CASSHDRGGYTF. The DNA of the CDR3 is TGTGCCAGCAGCCATGACAGGGGTGGCTACACCTTC.

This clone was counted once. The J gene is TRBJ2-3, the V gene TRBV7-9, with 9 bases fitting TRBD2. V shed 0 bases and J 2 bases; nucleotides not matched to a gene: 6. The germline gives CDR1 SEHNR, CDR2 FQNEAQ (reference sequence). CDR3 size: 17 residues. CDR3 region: CASSLAGTSSFTDTQYF. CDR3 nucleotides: TGTGCCAGCAGCTTAGCCGGGACTAGCAGTTTCACAGATACGCAGTATTTT.

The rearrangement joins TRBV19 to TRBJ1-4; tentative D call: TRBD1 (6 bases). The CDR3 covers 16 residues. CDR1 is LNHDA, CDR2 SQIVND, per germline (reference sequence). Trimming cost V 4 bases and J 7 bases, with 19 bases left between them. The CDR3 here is CASSTRRPQGFEKLFF. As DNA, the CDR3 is TGTGCCAGTAGTACCCGAAGGCCACAGGGCTTTGAAAAACTGTTTTTT. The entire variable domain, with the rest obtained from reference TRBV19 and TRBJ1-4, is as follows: DGGITQSPKYLFRKEGQNVTLSCEQNLNHDAMYWYRQDPGQGLRLIYYSQIVNDFQKGDIAEGYSVSREKKESFPLTVTSAQKNPTAFYLCASSTRRPQGFEKLFFGSGTQLSVL.

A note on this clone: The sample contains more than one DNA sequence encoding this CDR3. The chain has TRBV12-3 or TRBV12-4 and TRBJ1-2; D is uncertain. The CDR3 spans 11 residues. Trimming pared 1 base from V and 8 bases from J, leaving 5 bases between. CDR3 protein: CASSLGGGYTF. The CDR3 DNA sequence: TGTGCCAGCAGTTTAGGAGGCGGCTACACCTTC.

The CDR3 reads CASSHYGRGRSIYEQYF. DNA of the CDR3: TGCGCCAGCAGCCACTACGGCAGGGGGCGTTCGATCTACGAGCAGTACTTC. The chain combines TRBV4-1 with TRBJ2-7, with 8 bases aligning to TRBD1. This CDR3 has 17 residues. The V gene's germline CDR1 is MGHRA and CDR2 YSYEKL. J was trimmed by 3 bases and V by 3 bases; bases with no gene match: 13.

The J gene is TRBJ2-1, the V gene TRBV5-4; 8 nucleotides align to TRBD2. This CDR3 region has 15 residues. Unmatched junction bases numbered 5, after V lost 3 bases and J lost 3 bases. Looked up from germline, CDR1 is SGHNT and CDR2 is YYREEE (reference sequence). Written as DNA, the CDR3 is TGTGCCAGCAGCTCGAGCGGGAGATACTACAATGAGCAGTTCTTC. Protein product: CASSSSGRYYNEQFF.

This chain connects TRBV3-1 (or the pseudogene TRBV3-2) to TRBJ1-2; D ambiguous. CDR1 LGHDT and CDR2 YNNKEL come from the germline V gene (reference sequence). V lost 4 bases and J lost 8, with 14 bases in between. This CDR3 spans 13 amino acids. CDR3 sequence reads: CASSRPEGGGYTF. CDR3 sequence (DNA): TGTGCCAGCAGCCGCCCGGAGGGCGGAGGCTACACCTTC.

The CDR3 nucleotides are TGTGCCAGCAGCCCGGGCCGGGCGATGTGGGGGCGCCACACCGGGGAGCTGTTTTTT. Translation gives CASSPGRAMWGRHTGELFF. The chain couples TRBV7-8 to TRBJ2-2, with a weak D call TRBD1 (6 bases). The length of the CDR3 is 19 residues. The germline CDR1 and CDR2 sequences are SGHVS and FQNEAQ. V gave up 5 bases and J gave up 3 bases, with 25 bases separating them.

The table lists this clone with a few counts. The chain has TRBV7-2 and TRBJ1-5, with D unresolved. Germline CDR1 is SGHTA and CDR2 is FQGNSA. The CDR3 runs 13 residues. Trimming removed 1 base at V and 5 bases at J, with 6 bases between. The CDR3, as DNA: TGTGCCAGCAGCTTAGGTCGGGATCAGCCCCAGCATTTT. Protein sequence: CASSLGRDQPQHF.

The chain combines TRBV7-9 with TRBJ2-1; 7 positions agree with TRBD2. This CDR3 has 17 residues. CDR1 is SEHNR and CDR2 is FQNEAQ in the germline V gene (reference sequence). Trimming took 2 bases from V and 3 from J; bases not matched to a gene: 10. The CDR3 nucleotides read TGTGCCAGCAGCTTAATAGTGGCTAGCGGTTTCTACAATGAGCAGTTCTTC. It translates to CASSLIVASGFYNEQFF.